This T cell receptor (beta chain) stems from a study of beta chain features in type 1 diabetes. Study-wide findings and caveats: Researchers report that Type 1 diabetes patients had moderately but significantly shorter TCRB CDR3s across all four CD4+ subsets. For cells with high TCR expression, cDNA sequencing could yield over-representation.

As concerns this clone: The antigen is not known.

Naive, central memory, regulatory and stem cell-like memory cells within the CD4+ compartment were sorted using CD45RO/CCR7/CD25/CD127/CD95/CD27. This CDR3 is 12 amino acids long. Trimming cost V 8 bases and J 2 bases; bases outside gene matches: 2. CDR1 and CDR2 from the germline V gene are LNHDA and SQIVND (reference sequence). The sequenced template was cDNA made from the entire isolated RNA. Sequenced by immunoSEQ multiplex PCR; TCRdb stores in-frame clones only, minus some. The sample records around 250,000 clones, approximately 13% being singletons. V and J are TRBV19 and TRBJ2-7, with 8 bases fitting TRBD1. This sequence was found in a man aged 25 to 45 with type 1 diabetes. Sequences were obtained from naive CD4+ T cells from blood. This chain's CDR3 is CASGDRTYEQYF. The CDR3, as DNA: TGTGCCAGTGGGGACAGGACCTACGAGCAGTACTTC.